A single sample is the source of the 27 T cell receptor beta chains below, sequenced in a study of graft-versus-host responses after intestinal transplantation. Clones were sequenced by immunoSEQ multiplex PCR, and TCRdb holds only the in-frame ones, with some missing. Of tens of thousands of clones in the sample, roughly 91% are singletons; the top ten hold about 0.1%. Antigens for these TCRs are unknown. This sample comprised unstimulated CD4+ T cells sorted from spleen or lymph node cells, obtained before intestinal transplant. These receptors originate from a human donor who received an intestinal transplant.

The chain combines TRBV19 with TRBJ1-5; tentative D call: TRBD1 (5 bases). CDR3 length: 18 residues. The germline V gene has CDR1 LNHDA and CDR2 SQIVND (reference sequence). Trimming pared 5 bases from V and 0 bases from J, leaving 20 bases between. For the CDR3, the DNA is TGTGCCAGTAGTTTCGCCCTTAGGGGAACTTTTAGCAATCAGCCCCAGCATTTT. This encodes CASSFALRGTFSNQPQHF.

This clone was detected once. The chain recombines TRBV5-1 with TRBJ1-4; a weak D match, TRBD1 (6 bases). CDR3 length: 13 amino acids. V lost 6 bases, J lost 7 bases, and 13 bases lay in between. Germline CDR1 SGHRS, CDR2 YFSETQ. The CDR3 region is CASTGGDGEKLFF. CDR3 nucleotide sequence: TGCGCCAGCACGGGGGGCGATGGTGAAAAACTGTTTTTT.

The rearrangement links TRBV5-4 to TRBJ1-3; D remains ambiguous. This CDR3 spans 15 amino acids. Germline values: CDR1 SGHNT, CDR2 YYREEE (reference sequence). V gave up 0 bases and J gave up 4 bases, with 11 bases separating them. CDR3 in amino acids: CASSLGQRSGNTIYF. CDR3 in DNA: TGTGCCAGCAGCTTGGGTCAGCGTTCGGGAAACACCATATATTTT. The full variable domain, its missing parts supplied by reference TRBV5-4 and TRBJ1-3, is ETGVTQSPTHLIKTRGQQVTLRCSSQSGHNTVSWYQQALGQGPQFIFQYYREEENGRGNFPPRFSGLQFPNYSSELNVNALELDDSALYLCASSLGQRSGNTIYFGEGSWLTVV.

The gene calls are TRBV7-2 and TRBJ2-1, with TRBD1 as a possible D gene (6 bases). The germline V gene has CDR1 SGHTA and CDR2 FQGNSA. V lost 2 bases and J lost 7, with 18 bases in between. The CDR3 extends over 16 amino acids. The DNA of the CDR3 is TGTGCCAGCAGCTTAATCAGGGGCAGGGGTTTGAATGAGCAGTTCTTC. Its translation: CASSLIRGRGLNEQFF.

V gene TRBV4-3 combines with J gene TRBJ2-5, with D uncertain. Germline V CDR1 and CDR2: LGHNA, YSLEER. The CDR3 extends over 16 amino acids. V dropped 2 bases and J dropped 5 bases, with 18 bases sitting between them. In DNA, the CDR3 is TGCGCCAGCAGCCAAAGTCGTTCCTTCGGAGTTGAGACCCAGTACTTC. Encoded protein: CASSQSRSFGVETQYF.

This clone came up once. J is TRBJ1-4 and V is TRBV29-1, with TRBD1 identical over 7 bases. The CDR3 length is 14 residues. Per germline, CDR1 SQVTM and CDR2 ANQGSEA. V trimming: 7 bases; J trimming: 0 bases; junction bases outside the gene matches: 5. The DNA of the CDR3 is TGCAGCGCCGCCGGGACAGCAACTAATGAAAAACTGTTTTTT. Amino acids: CSAAGTATNEKLFF.

The chain uses TRBV7-9 and TRBJ1-2; TRBD1 matches 8 bases. Germline CDR1 and CDR2: SEHNR and FQNEAQ (reference sequence). Germline trimming cut 5 bases from V and 4 bases from J; bases unmatched to any gene: 3. This CDR3 comprises 13 residues. The CDR3 spells CASSPDRGYGYTF. The DNA for the CDR3 is TGTGCCAGCAGCCCCGACAGGGGCTATGGCTACACCTTC.

The chain is built from TRBV2 and TRBJ1-1; 9 bases line up with TRBD1. V lost 7 bases and J lost 9; bases outside the gene matches: 3. The germline CDR1 and CDR2 sequences are SNHLY and FYNNEI. The CDR3 is 11 amino acids. The CDR3 coding sequence is TGTGCCAGCACCTACAGGGGGCAAGCTTTCTTT. It specifies CASTYRGQAFF.

The chain couples TRBV9 to TRBJ2-1; D is possibly TRBD1 (6 bases). Germline CDR1 SGDLS, CDR2 YYNGEE. V was trimmed by 0 bases and J by 0 bases, leaving 13 bases between them. This CDR3 spans 17 amino acids. The CDR3 nucleotides are TGTGCCAGCAGCGTAGCTTTCCAAGGGGGCTCCTACAATGAGCAGTTCTTC. The encoded protein is CASSVAFQGGSYNEQFF.

This chain uses TRBV5-6 with TRBJ1-2; TRBD1 matches at 10 bases. The CDR3 length is 12 residues. Germline lookup yields CDR1 SGHDT and CDR2 YYEEEE. Trimming at V came to 6 bases and at J to 8 bases, leaving 4 bases not matched to a gene. CDR3 in DNA: TGTGCCAGCACCCGACAGGGGGCGGGCTACACCTTC. Amino acids: CASTRQGAGYTF.

The gene calls are TRBV19 and TRBJ2-6, with D possibly being TRBD1 (5 bases). Trimming took off 0 bases at V and 0 bases at J, with 15 bases between the two ends. CDR1 and CDR2 (germline): LNHDA, SQIVND (reference sequence). CDR3 size: 19 residues. The CDR3 sequence: CASSIDLGAFGSGANVLTF. DNA of the CDR3: TGTGCCAGTAGTATAGATCTTGGGGCGTTCGGCTCTGGGGCCAACGTCCTGACTTTC.

V is TRBV15 and J is TRBJ1-5; a weak D match, TRBD1 (6 bases). The CDR3 contains 14 residues. Germline lookup yields CDR1 LNHNV and CDR2 YYDKDF (reference sequence). The germline V and J ends were trimmed by 1 base and 5 bases, with 9 bases remaining between them. CDR3 nucleotide sequence: TGTGCCACCAGCAGAGTGACAGGTGATCAGCCCCAGCATTTT. Encoded protein: CATSRVTGDQPQHF.

The chain carries TRBV5-5 and TRBJ2-5; TRBD1 matches at 8 bases. The ends lost 4 bases at V and 5 bases at J; junction bases unmatched: 7. The CDR3 is made up of 14 amino acids. The germline CDR1 and CDR2 sequences are SGHKS and YYEKEE (reference sequence). The CDR3 DNA is TGTGCCAGCAGCCGGACAGGGTTCGGTGAGACCCAGTACTTC. This encodes CASSRTGFGETQYF. The variable domain in full, completed from reference TRBV5-5 and TRBJ2-5, reads DAGVTQSPTHLIKTRGQQVTLRCSPISGHKSVSWYQQVLGQGPQFIFQYYEKEERGRGNFPDRFSARQFPNYSSELNVNALLLGDSALYLCASSRTGFGETQYFGPGTRLLVL.

This chain uses TRBV5-1 with TRBJ2-5, with TRBD1 identical over 7 bases. The last part of the DNA fits TRBJ2-7 better; the J call may be wrong. CDR1 SGHRS and CDR2 YFSETQ come from the germline V gene. The CDR3 totals 15 residues. In nucleotides, the CDR3 is TGCGCCAGCAGCGAAGTACAGGGGAAGAGCTACGAGCAGTACTTC. This codes for CASSEVQGKSYEQYF.

This rearrangement joins TRBV5-6 to TRBJ1-2; 7 nucleotides match TRBD1. Per germline, CDR1 SGHDT and CDR2 YYEEEE. This CDR3 region has 14 residues. Trimming cost V 4 bases and J 4 bases; bases outside gene matches: 7. As DNA, the CDR3 is TGTGCCAGCAGCCATCGACAGGGTCCCTATGGCTACACCTTC. Encoded protein: CASSHRQGPYGYTF.

This clone appeared a single time. The rearrangement joins TRBV9 to TRBJ1-2, with a possible D match to TRBD1 (5 bases). V lost 3 bases and J 1 base, leaving 19 bases between the germline ends. The CDR3 extends over 17 amino acids. Germline V CDR1 and CDR2: SGDLS, YYNGEE. The CDR3 DNA is TGTGCCAGCAGCGGCCGTCGATGGGGCAAGTTTAACTATGGCTACACCTTC. It encodes CASSGRRWGKFNYGYTF.

The chain is built from TRBV5-6 and TRBJ2-7; D unresolved. The germline V and J ends were trimmed by 0 bases and 2 bases, with 12 bases remaining between them. This CDR3 spans 15 amino acids. Germline V gene sequence: CDR1 SGHDT, CDR2 YYEEEE. CDR3 bases: TGTGCCAGCAGCTTGGACCCGAGAGGTCCCTACGAGCAGTACTTC. As protein: CASSLDPRGPYEQYF.

The CDR3 loop reads CASSPLAGDYEQYF. The CDR3 bases are TGTGCCAGCAGCCCATTGGCCGGGGACTACGAGCAGTACTTC. The chain couples TRBV7-9 to TRBJ2-7, with D tentatively TRBD2 (5 bases). This CDR3 is 14 amino acids long. V lost 5 bases to trimming and J lost 3 bases, with 14 bases between them. Germline V gene sequence: CDR1 SEHNR, CDR2 FQNEAQ (reference sequence).

V is TRBV1 and J is TRBJ2-5; the D segment call TRBD1 is taken from the table without a DNA check. TRBV1 is marked as a pseudogene. The CDR3 covers 14 residues. The CDR3 sequence is CTSSHTTGPREQYF. CDR3 nucleotide sequence: TGCACCAGCAGCCATACCACAGGACCGAGAGAGCAGTACTTC.

The rearrangement uses TRBV9 and TRBJ2-7, with a weak D call TRBD2 (6 bases). V was shortened by 0 bases and J by 1 base, with 11 bases between the two germline ends. This CDR3 contains 15 residues. CDR1 SGDLS and CDR2 YYNGEE come from the germline V gene. The CDR3 reads CASSVEGGRSYEQYF. The CDR3 region has the DNA TGTGCCAGCAGCGTAGAAGGAGGGCGGTCCTACGAGCAGTACTTC.

The CDR3 reads CASSLAGGLVETQYF. CDR3 bases: TGTGCCAGCAGCTTAGCGGGGGGGCTTGTGGAGACCCAGTACTTC. V usage is TRBV7-2 and J usage is TRBJ2-5; D is possibly TRBD2 (7 bases). The CDR3 is 15 amino acids. Germline values: CDR1 SGHTA, CDR2 FQGNSA. V lost 0 bases and J lost 5, with 13 bases in between.

The chain combines TRBV7-9 with TRBJ1-5, with 9 positions matching TRBD1. Germline lookup yields CDR1 SEHNR and CDR2 FQNEAQ (reference sequence). The CDR3 contains 19 residues. With 1 base clipped from V and 4 bases from J, the junction kept 14 bases outside the gene matches. DNA for the CDR3: TGTGCCAGCAGCTTAGGAGGGCTCTCGGACAGGGGAAGGAATCAGCCCCAGCATTTT. Protein: CASSLGGLSDRGRNQPQHF.

The chain carries TRBV4-3 and TRBJ2-7; 11 positions match TRBD2. CDR1 is LGHNA, CDR2 YSLEER, per germline. V dropped 3 bases and J dropped 0; count of bases not matched to a gene: 7. The CDR3 has 17 residues. CDR3 protein: CASSHRLAGPSSYEQYF. CDR3 coding DNA: TGCGCCAGCAGCCACCGACTAGCGGGGCCGAGCTCCTACGAGCAGTACTTC.

The rearrangement joins TRBV4-3 to TRBJ2-1, with D maybe TRBD2 (7 bases). With 0 bases removed from V and 9 bases from J, the gap between germline ends came to 18 bases. The CDR3 has 16 residues. Germline V lookup: CDR1 LGHNA, CDR2 YSLEER. CDR3 in amino acids: CASSQDFRGAKAEQFF. The CDR3 nucleotides are TGCGCCAGCAGCCAAGATTTTCGGGGGGCGAAGGCTGAGCAGTTCTTC.

This chain links TRBV29-1 with TRBJ2-7; 7 bases fit TRBD1. V lost 4 bases and J lost 3; bases outside the gene matches: 6. The CDR3 is 13 residues long. From germline, CDR1 is SQVTM and CDR2 ANQGSEA. CDR3 in DNA: TGCAGCGTTGCTCCGGGACAGAGCTACGAGCAGTACTTC. Encoded protein: CSVAPGQSYEQYF.

The chain joins TRBV4-3 to TRBJ2-2; D is undetermined. Germline loops: CDR1 LGHNA, CDR2 YSLEER. Trimming pared 2 bases from V and 2 bases from J, leaving 9 bases between. There are 15 residues in the CDR3. The CDR3, as DNA: TGCGCCAGCAGCCAAAACAGCCCAAACACCGGGGAGCTGTTTTTT. Translating it yields CASSQNSPNTGELFF.

The chain uses TRBV6-1 and TRBJ1-2; no firm D call. Trimming shortened V by 7 bases and J by 2 bases, and 11 bases separated the two germline ends. The CDR3 covers 13 residues. CDR1 and CDR2 from the germline V gene are MNHNS and SASEGT. The CDR3 bases are TGTGCCAGCAAGCTCGCCGGGAACTATGGCTACACCTTC. Translated, it gives CASKLAGNYGYTF.